Listed below are T cell receptor beta chains from one sample, sequenced in a study of long-term antiretroviral therapy in people with HIV. Measured with immunoSEQ multiplex PCR; TCRdb has only the in-frame clones, and not every one. Among tens of thousands of clones listed, about 91% were seen once. The input for sequencing was unsorted PBMCs, taken 4.4 years after starting antiretroviral therapy. These receptors were taken from a woman aged 45 to 65 with HIV. Both conserved end residues are part of each CDR3. A D gene is named only where the DNA matches it firmly.

J gene | V gene | D gene | CDR3 DNA | CDR3 protein
TRBJ1-3 | TRBV7-8 | NA | TGTGCCAGCAGCTCCCAGGGGTTTTCTGGAAACACCATATATTTT | CASSSQGFSGNTIYF
TRBJ1-4 | TRBV19 | NA | TGTGCCAGTAGTATACGGGGCAGGGTAGGCGAAAAACTGTTTTTT | CASSIRGRVGEKLFF
TRBJ2-7 | TRBV6-5 | NA | TGTGCCAGCAGATCTGGACCCTACGAGCAGTACTTC | CASRSGPYEQYF
TRBJ2-2 | TRBV4-1 | TRBD1 | TGCGCCAGCAGCCAACGGACAGGGGCCACCGGGGAGCTGTTTTTT | CASSQRTGATGELFF
TRBJ1-5 | TRBV2 | NA | TGTGCCAGCAGGCCGGACATAAATCAGCCCCAGCATTTT | CASRPDINQPQHF
TRBJ2-1 | TRBV7-2 | TRBD1 | TGTGCCAGCAGCTTAACAGGGGCCAAGCAGTTCTTC | CASSLTGAKQFF
TRBJ1-4 | TRBV19 | NA | TGTGCCAGTAGAGGGCAGGGATTTTTAGATGAAAAACTGTTTTTT | CASRGQGFLDEKLFF
TRBJ2-3 | TRBV6-5 | TRBD2 | TGTGCCAGCAGTTACCGGACCGCGGGGGGGCATACGCAGTATTTT | CASSYRTAGGHTQYF
TRBJ1-2 | TRBV28 | NA | TGTGCCAGCAGTTTGGCCAGGGATAGCTATGGCTACACCTTC | CASSLARDSYGYTF
TRBJ1-1 | TRBV30 | NA | TGTGCCTGGAGCATATCAGTGAACACTGAAGCTTTCTTT | CAWSISVNTEAFF
TRBJ2-7 | TRBV10-2 | TRBD1 | TGCGCCAGCAGTGAGTTGGGGACAGGTGCCCTCTACGAGCAGTACTTC | CASSELGTGALYEQYF
TRBJ2-6 | TRBV7-3 | NA | TGTGCCAGCAGCTTAAGAGTGGATGGGGCCAACGTCCTGACTTTC | CASSLRVDGANVLTF
TRBJ1-1 | TRBV6-6 | TRBD1 | TGTGCCACCGCCACAGGGGGCCGTACTGAAGCTTTCTTT | CATATGGRTEAFF
TRBJ1-1 | TRBV29-1 | NA | TGCAGCGCCCTGAGGTCGGGAGTTGAAGCTTTCTTT | CSALRSGVEAFF
TRBJ1-5 | TRBV2 | NA | TGTGCCAGCGGACTTGTTACAGGGCTAAATCAGCCCCAGCATTTT | CASGLVTGLNQPQHF
TRBJ1-5 | TRBV7-3 | TRBD1 | TGTGCCAGCAGCTTAACCCAGGGGGCTGGGCAGCCCCAGCATTTT | CASSLTQGAGQPQHF
TRBJ2-5 | TRBV25-1 | NA | TGTGCCAGCAGTAGATTGGAGACCCAGTACTTC | CASSRLETQYF